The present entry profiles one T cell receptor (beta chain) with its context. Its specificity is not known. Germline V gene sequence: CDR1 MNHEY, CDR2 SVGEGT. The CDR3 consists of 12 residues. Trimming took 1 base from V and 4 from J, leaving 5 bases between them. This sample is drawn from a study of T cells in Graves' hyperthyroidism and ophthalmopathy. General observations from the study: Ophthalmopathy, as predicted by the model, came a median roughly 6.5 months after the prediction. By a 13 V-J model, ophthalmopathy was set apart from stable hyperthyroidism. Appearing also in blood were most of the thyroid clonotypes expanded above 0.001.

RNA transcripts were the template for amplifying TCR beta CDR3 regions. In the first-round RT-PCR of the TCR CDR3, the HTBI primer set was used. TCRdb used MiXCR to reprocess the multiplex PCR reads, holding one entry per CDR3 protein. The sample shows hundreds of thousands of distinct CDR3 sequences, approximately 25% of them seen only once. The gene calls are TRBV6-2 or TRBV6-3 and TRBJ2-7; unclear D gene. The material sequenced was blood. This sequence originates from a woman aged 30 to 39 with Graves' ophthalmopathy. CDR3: CASSYLRYEQYF. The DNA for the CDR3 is TGTGCCAGCAGTTACTTGCGATACGAGCAGTACTTC.